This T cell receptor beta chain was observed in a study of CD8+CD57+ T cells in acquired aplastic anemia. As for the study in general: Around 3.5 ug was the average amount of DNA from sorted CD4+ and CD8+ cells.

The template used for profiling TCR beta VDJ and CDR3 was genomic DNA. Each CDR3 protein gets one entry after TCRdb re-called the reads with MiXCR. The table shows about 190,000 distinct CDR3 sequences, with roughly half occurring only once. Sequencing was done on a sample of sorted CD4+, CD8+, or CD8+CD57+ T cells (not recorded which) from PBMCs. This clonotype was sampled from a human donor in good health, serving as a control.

The CDR3 loop is CASKGEGQGGEKLFF. In DNA form, the CDR3 reads TGTGCCAGCAAGGGGGAGGGACAGGGTGGTGAAAAACTGTTTTTT. J is TRBJ1-4 and V is TRBV2; TRBD1 agrees at 9 bases. Trimming took 7 bases from V and 7 from J; bases not matched to a gene: 10. Germline V gives CDR1 SNHLY, CDR2 FYNNEI. This CDR3 contains 15 residues.